This T cell receptor beta chain was identified during a study of regulatory T cells in long-lasting Graves disease. The time point denotes: persistent/refractory GD, antithyroid drugs over 5 years with positive TRAb. Isolated PBMC RNA provided the starting material for the TCR library. Library construction for TCR beta used iRepertoire HTBI primers and Arm-PCR of CDR3 regions. In the source study's methods: Sequenced samples collectively carried some 60 TRBV and 14 TRBJ segments. MiXCR, applied by TCRdb to the multiplex PCR reads, yields one record per CDR3 protein. TCRdb, not the original authors, processed these V and J calls. The sample has a few hundred thousand distinct CDR3 sequences; about 22% are singletons. At least ten counts were recorded for this clonotype. Its target is not known. V shed 5 bases, J shed 4 bases, and the junction held 10 bases outside the gene matches. Germline V gene lookup returns CDR1 SGHVS and CDR2 FQNEAQ. CDR3 size: 15 residues.

Findings of the study overall: Between persistent patients, roughly 2,600 public clonotypes were shared, exceeding the roughly 1,000 shared between new patients. Persistent disease preferred TRBV28, TRBJ1-2 and TRBJ2-5; new disease, TRBV20-1 and TRBJ2-1.

The clonotype comes from a female donor with Graves disease. The chain uses TRBV7-8 and TRBJ2-5; 7 bases align to TRBD1. Sequences were derived from peripheral blood mononuclear cells (PBMCs), sampled when the disease was refractory, from a patient treated with antithyroid drugs. The CDR3 sequence is CASSQDRVRGETQYF. The CDR3 DNA follows: TGTGCCAGCAGCCAAGACAGGGTTCGAGGAGAGACCCAGTACTTC.